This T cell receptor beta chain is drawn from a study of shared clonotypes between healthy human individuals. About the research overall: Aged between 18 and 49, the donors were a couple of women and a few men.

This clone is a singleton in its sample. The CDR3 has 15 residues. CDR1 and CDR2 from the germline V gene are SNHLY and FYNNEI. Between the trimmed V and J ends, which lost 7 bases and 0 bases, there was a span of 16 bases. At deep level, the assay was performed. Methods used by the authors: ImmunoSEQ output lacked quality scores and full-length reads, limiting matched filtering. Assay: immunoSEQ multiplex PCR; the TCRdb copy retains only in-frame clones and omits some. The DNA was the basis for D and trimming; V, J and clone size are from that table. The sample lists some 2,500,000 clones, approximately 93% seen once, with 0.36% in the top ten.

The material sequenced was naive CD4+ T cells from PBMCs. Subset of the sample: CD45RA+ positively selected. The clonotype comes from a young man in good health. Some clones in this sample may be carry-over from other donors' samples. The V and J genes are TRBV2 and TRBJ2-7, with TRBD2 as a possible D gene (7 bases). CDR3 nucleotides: TGTGCCAGCATTTCAGAGGGGGGGGCCTCCTACGAGCAGTACTTC. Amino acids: CASISEGGASYEQYF.